This T cell receptor (delta chain) came from a study of Vδ1+ human thymocytes. Findings and limits, study-wide: In the thymus, TRG and TRD repertoires looked highly polyclonal with Gaussian CDR3 lengths. Unexpected Vdelta2 sequences could cause misinterpretation of bulk repertoire data. Despite high sort purity, approximately 21% of thymic T cell receptor delta sequences were Vdelta2.

Worth noting for this clone: Its antigen is not identified.

The template was reverse-transcribed extracted RNA. Pooled V-gene forward primers with one constant-region reverse primer generated the CDR3 amplicons by multiplex PCR. TCRdb re-called the multiplex PCR reads with CATT. The repertoire holds fewer than 30,000 delta-chain clones, 6% to 8% seen once, with 1% in the top ten. After removal of 0 bases from V and 0 bases from J, the junction contained 20 bases not matched to a gene. Germline V lookup: CDR1 TSWWSYY, CDR2 QGS. The CDR3 contains 22 residues. This clonotype was obtained from a girl under three years old who had congenital heart surgery. The V gene is TRDV1, the J gene TRDJ1; 9 bases fit TRDD3. TCRdb is silent on the J gene; assignment here came from matching the DNA to germline. Sequenced sample: Vdelta1+ gamma-delta thymocytes from the thymus. Subset here: FACS-sorted CD3+ TCRalphabeta- TCRVdelta1+ TCRVdelta2- thymocytes. CDR3 nucleotides: TGTGCTCTTGGGGAACTCTGGACCCGGAGGGGTACTGGGGGAGAGTACACCGATAAACTCATCTTT. Translation gives CALGELWTRRGTGGEYTDKLIF.